This T cell receptor (beta chain) stems from a study of shared clonotypes between healthy human individuals (dated by TCRdb to between 2020 and 2021). A note on the overall study: The cohort included three men and a couple of women between 18 and 49 years of age. For each donor, CD4 naive and CD4 memory were each run on three plates, CD8 naive on two plates, and CD8 memory on one plate. The study deeply sequenced blood TCR repertoires of about 5 healthy adults to estimate repertoire size and the extent of clonotype sharing between individuals. To increase sequencing depth and limit assay-specific biases, TCR repertoire library preparation and sequencing were carried out by different laboratories using diverse techniques. Between about 0.8 and 9 billion PBMCs per donor were obtained by leukapheresis.

TCR CDR3 regions were amplified from genomic DNA by multiplex PCR using the deep immunoSEQ assay. Extracted genomic DNA from each cell subset was distributed evenly across all wells of several immunoSEQ 96-well plates, and each plate was treated as a replicate. For sorted subsets, approximately 210 ng of genomic DNA, equivalent to 25,000 to 35,000 T cell genomes, went into each replicate PCR. Purified libraries were measured with a Qubit 3.0 fluorometer, size-checked on a Bioanalyzer 2100, and measured again with the KAPA Library Quantification kit. Each immunoSEQ 96-well plate was sequenced on its own single-read 150-cycle Illumina NextSeq 550 flow cell. As for how the authors treated the data: The immunoSEQ output contained only junctional sequences without quality scores, so filtering could not match that applied to full-length reads. Sequences were annotated with PyIR, a Python wrapper for IgBLAST v1.9, and V/J genes and CDR3 were assigned using IMGT germline references. Any read was removed if the V/J assignment was weak (E-value above 1e-6), the CDR3 was missing, or the read contained stop codons, out-of-frame junctions, or ambiguous translated residues. V3J clonotypes were defined by identical inferred V gene, J gene, and CDR3 amino acid sequence. The percentage overlap between two repertoires was calculated by dividing the number of shared unique clonotypes by the size of the smaller repertoire. Repertoire richness was assessed with RTK rarefaction, the Chao1 estimator, and Recon v2.1 estimates of unobserved clonotypes. OLGA was used to compute generation probabilities for all TCRbeta clonotypes that the gDNA method yielded from four donors. Not all clones reach the TCRdb copy of this immuneACCESS table, which keeps in-frame sequences only. Checked studies attribute under half of the gap to unresolved V genes and leave the rest unexplained. From that table come the V and J calls and clone size; the DNA was used to work out D and trimming. Counted in this sample were more than 1.2 million clones; roughly 98.5% of them appeared once. 0.36% of the sample lies in the top ten.

Here is what the overall study found, with its caveats: Even with the large sequencing depth, rarefaction of the sorted-subset datasets indicated that sequencing was incomplete. Estimated clonotype richness was generally larger for naive than for memory subsets. Clonotypes shared by all four sorted-subset donors showed higher generation probabilities than non-shared clonotypes. Sharing across a few donors was observed for 5% to 6.5% of naive CD4, under 4% of naive CD8, about 2.5% of memory CD4, and around 0.4% of memory CD8 clonotypes. Sampling was restricted to blood, and TCR repertoires in tissue are likely to differ from TCR repertoires in blood. The small number of donors limited the genetic and exposure-history diversity represented. Based on pairwise subsampling, the degree of clonotype sharing among donors was expected to be affected by sequencing depth.

The donors were healthy, HIV-negative adults with no recently reported acute infections or vaccinations. Only Caucasian adults living in Nashville, Tennessee, USA were represented among the donors. Magnetic negative selection was used to enrich CD4+ T cells, after which naive cells were positively selected on CD45RA and the negative fraction became the memory subset. After blood collection by leukapheresis, PBMCs were isolated using Ficoll-Histopaque density gradient centrifugation and then cryopreserved in the vapor phase of liquid nitrogen. Analytical flow cytometry was used to check the purity and quantity of every magnetically sorted T cell population. From each sorted fraction, genomic DNA was isolated and quantified by UV absorbance on a Nanodrop 2000c. Note on this clone: Its recognized antigen is unknown. Per-nucleotide qualities are absent, and no much larger clonotype sits a single base away.

Sequencing was done on a sample of naive CD4+ T cells sorted from blood. The label giving this sample's cell subset or site can be read as: CD45RA+ positively selected. This sequence originates from a man aged 25-45 years in good health.

The DNA sequence is as follows: TGTGCCACCAGCAGAGACGGGACAGGATCTAGCACAGATACGCAGTATTTT. Its protein reads: CATSRDGTGSSTDTQYF. The chain uses TRBV15 and TRBJ2-3; TRBD1 fits 8 bases in the junction. V has 0 bases trimmed and J has 0 bases trimmed; junction bases matching no gene number 5. Reading from cysteine to phenylalanine, the CDR3 counts 17 amino acids. The CDR3 DNA has 51 bases and is translated from base 1. In the germline V gene (reference sequence), CDR1 corresponds to LNHNV and CDR2 to YYDKDF.